What follows are 27 T cell receptor beta chains derived from one specimen sequenced in a study of metastatic and nonmetastatic thyroid tumors. Prior to thyroid surgery, none of the patients had received any treatment. Via MiXCR, TCRdb re-called the PCR reads. The sample records 20,000 or so clones, over 9.5% being singletons. The sequencing input was blood. The origin of the receptors is a female donor with papillary thyroid cancer or a benign thyroid nodule (not recorded which). Some clones in this sample may be carry-over from other donors' samples.

This clone came up many times. V and J are TRBV12-3 or TRBV12-4 and TRBJ1-2; TRBD1 agrees at 7 bases. The CDR3 covers 14 residues. The V segment lost 6 bases and the J segment 2 bases; nucleotides outside the gene matches: 6. In DNA, the CDR3 is TGTGCCAGCAGGCGACAGGGTGGGAACTATGGCTACACCTTC. Amino acid sequence: CASRRQGGNYGYTF.

This clone was picked up many times. The chain has TRBV5-1 and TRBJ2-2; TRBD2 is a possible D gene (6 bases). The CDR3 is made up of 15 amino acids. Trimming shortened V by 2 bases and J by 5 bases, and 13 bases separated the two germline ends. Germline V CDR1 and CDR2: SGHRS, YFSETQ. DNA of the CDR3: TGCGCCAGCAGCTTCGGGATGGCGGGAACCGGGGAGCTGTTTTTT. It specifies CASSFGMAGTGELFF.

The table lists this clone with a few counts. A clone one base away is much larger, so this may be a read error. The same CDR3 arises from other DNA sequences in this sample as well. The J gene is TRBJ1-1, the V gene TRBV7-9, with D uncertain. The CDR3 runs 15 residues. With 3 bases removed from V and 4 bases from J, the gap between germline ends came to 15 bases. Germline loops: CDR1 SEHNR, CDR2 FQNEAQ (reference sequence). The DNA of the CDR3 is TGTGCCAGCAGCTTGTTATCATCCGGGTCCACTGAAGCTTTCTTT. Translation: CASSLLSSGSTEAFF.

This clone was seen repeatedly, ten times or more. The V call is TRBV14, the J call TRBJ1-1, with TRBD1 as a possible D gene (6 bases). This CDR3 contains 15 residues. Deletions cut 4 bases from V and 10 bases from J, with 22 bases between. Germline V CDR1 and CDR2: SGHDN, FVKESK. CDR3 sequence reads: CASSRYPSNREGAFF. The CDR3 DNA is TGTGCCAGCAGCCGATATCCATCCAACAGGGAGGGAGCTTTCTTT.

In this sample, this clone turned up many times. The identical CDR3 is also encoded by other nucleotide sequences in the sample. The chain recombines TRBV27 with TRBJ1-4, with 7 bases matching TRBD1. The V gene end was trimmed by 6 bases and the J gene end by 3 bases; junction bases not matched to a gene: 16. Germline lookup yields CDR1 MNHEY and CDR2 SMNVEV (reference sequence). The CDR3 sequence is 18 residues long. CDR3 protein: CASRRRQGLSRANEKLFF. For the CDR3, the DNA is TGTGCCAGCAGGAGGAGACAGGGACTTTCTCGGGCTAATGAAAAACTGTTTTTT.

This clone was seen many times. The chain links TRBV18 to TRBJ1-5; TRBD1 matches 7 bases. V shed 6 bases and J 5 bases; nucleotides not matched to a gene: 4. Germline CDR1 KGHSH, CDR2 LQKENI. This CDR3 is 13 amino acids long. This chain's CDR3 is CASSRDSHQPQHF. CDR3 nucleotides: TGTGCCAGCTCCAGGGACAGCCATCAGCCCCAGCATTTT. The variable domain in full, completed from reference TRBV18 and TRBJ1-5, reads NAGVMQNPRHLVRRRGQEARLRCSPMKGHSHVYWYRQLPEEGLKFMVYLQKENIIDESGMPKERFSAEFPKEGPSILRIQQVVRGDSAAYFCASSRDSHQPQHFGDGTRLSIL.

Note on this clone: This could be a read error, since a much larger clone is one nucleotide away. The V gene is TRBV29-1, the J gene TRBJ1-2; 7 positions match TRBD1. Germline CDR1 SQVTM, CDR2 ANQGSEA. This CDR3 contains 15 residues. The CDR3 region is CGVEDAGDRAYGYTF. Here the CDR3 DNA reads TGCGGCGTTGAAGATGCCGGAGACAGGGCCTATGGCTACACCTTC.

Within the sample, this clone is medium-sized. The DNA for the CDR3 is TGTGCCAGCAGTTTTAGCGGATACTACAATGAGCAGTTCTTC. Amino acid sequence: CASSFSGYYNEQFF. The chain carries TRBV28 and TRBJ2-1; possibly TRBD2 for D (6 bases). V dropped 3 bases and J dropped 3 bases, with 9 bases sitting between them. The germline V gene has CDR1 MDHEN and CDR2 SYDVKM. The CDR3 extends over 14 amino acids.

The sample holds many counts of this clone. The V gene is TRBV5-4, the J gene TRBJ1-6, with D possibly being TRBD1 (5 bases). The CDR3 is 13 residues long. Trimming cost V 4 bases and J 7 bases, with 9 bases left between them. Germline CDR1 and CDR2: SGHNT and YYREEE (reference sequence). CDR3: CASSGDWNSPLHF. The CDR3 DNA is TGTGCCAGCAGCGGGGACTGGAATTCACCCCTCCACTTT.

This clone was detected ten times or more. The gene calls are TRBV28 and TRBJ1-1, with 7 nucleotides matching TRBD1. J was trimmed by 3 bases and V by 7 bases; bases with no gene match: 14. CDR1 and CDR2 from the germline V gene are MDHEN and SYDVKM. CDR3 length equals 16 residues. CDR3 sequence: CASNRQGSFTDTEAFF. DNA for the CDR3: TGTGCCAGCAACAGACAGGGATCCTTTACTGACACTGAAGCTTTCTTT.

This clone showed up many times. The chain recombines TRBV20-1 with TRBJ2-3; no clear D. CDR1 is DFQATT and CDR2 is SNEGSKA in the germline V gene (reference sequence). This CDR3 region has 14 residues. Trimming left V 3 bases short and J 0 bases short, with 10 bases between. CDR3 coding DNA: TGCAGTGCTAGTTTGGCTACTAGCACAGATACGCAGTATTTT. This encodes CSASLATSTDTQYF.

This clone has more than one count but fewer than ten. This chain uses TRBV28 with TRBJ1-1, with D perhaps matching TRBD1 (5 bases). This CDR3 has 11 amino acids. Germline CDR1 is MDHEN and CDR2 is SYDVKM. The V end was cut by 10 bases, the J end by 4 bases, with 10 bases between. The CDR3 DNA reads TGTGCCATCTGGGGGACCACTGAAGCTTTCTTT. It is translated as CAIWGTTEAFF.

This clone has a count of ten or more. The chain joins TRBV19 to TRBJ1-5, with D perhaps TRBD1 (6 bases). This CDR3 has 13 residues. Germline V gives CDR1 LNHDA, CDR2 SQIVND (reference sequence). Trimming took off 8 bases at V and 6 bases at J, with 14 bases between the two ends. The CDR3 reads CASSVQGGQPQHF. The CDR3 DNA follows: TGTGCCAGTTCCGTACAGGGCGGTCAGCCCCAGCATTTT.

The table lists this clone with many counts. This chain links TRBV24-1 with TRBJ2-3; weak D call: TRBD2 (6 bases). Germline loops: CDR1 KGHDR, CDR2 SFDVKD. The CDR3 consists of 15 residues. The V end lost 9 bases, the J end lost 0 bases, and 15 bases lay between the germline ends. The CDR3: CATGLRTTSTDTQYF. CDR3 coding DNA: TGTGCCACCGGCCTTCGGACTACTAGCACAGATACGCAGTATTTT.

This clone showed up many times. This chain connects TRBV7-6 to TRBJ1-5; D remains unclear. Trimming took off 1 base at V and 5 bases at J, with 12 bases between the two ends. The CDR3 extends over 15 amino acids. Germline values: CDR1 SGHVS, CDR2 FNYEAQ. CDR3 in DNA: TGTGCCAGCAGCTTAGTCCCGGGAAAAGATCAGCCCCAGCATTTT. This codes for CASSLVPGKDQPQHF.

This clone is medium-sized within its sample. This chain connects TRBV6-2 or TRBV6-3 to TRBJ2-2; D is unresolved. Per germline, CDR1 MNHEY and CDR2 SVGEGT. This CDR3 has 15 residues. Deletions cut 1 base from V and 1 base from J, with 7 bases between. CDR3 sequence (DNA): TGTGCCAGCAGTTACTACCAGAAGAACACCGGGGAGCTGTTTTTT. Its translation is CASSYYQKNTGELFF.

This clone turned up a few times. The junction does not match germline at one end; this may be a read error. This sequence joins TRBV28 and TRBJ2-3; 7 bases match TRBD2. The CDR3 runs 18 residues. Looked up from germline, CDR1 is MDHEN and CDR2 is SYDVKM. CDR3 DNA sequence: TGTGCCAGCAGGCAAGGGGCTAGCGGCCTCTGGGGCACAGATAAGCAGTATTTT. Amino acid sequence: CASRQGASGLWGTDKQYF.

The chain links TRBV4-3 to TRBJ1-1, with TRBD1 as a possible D gene (6 bases). The germline V gene encodes CDR1 LGHNA and CDR2 YSLEER. Trimming shortened V by 2 bases and J by 5 bases, and 9 bases separated the two germline ends. The CDR3 runs to 13 residues. Written as DNA, the CDR3 is TGCGCCAGCAGCCAATTAAGGGGGACTGAAGCTTTCTTT. Its translation is CASSQLRGTEAFF.

For this clone: A much larger clone is a single base away; this may be a read error. The chain carries TRBV20-1 and TRBJ1-1; tentatively, D is TRBD1 (5 bases). Deletions cut 6 bases from V and 7 bases from J, with 24 bases between. Germline lookup yields CDR1 DFQATT and CDR2 SNEGSKA (reference sequence). The CDR3 spans 15 residues. CDR3 nucleotide sequence: TGCAGTGCCCTCCGGTGGGCCATGGGGCGAGGTGAAGCTTTCTTT. It specifies CSALRWAMGRGEAFF.

This clone has only a few counts. Germline is not matched at one junction end, which may reflect a read error. The gene calls are TRBV6-1 and TRBJ2-7, with TRBD2 matching over 11 bases. Germline loops: CDR1 MNHNS, CDR2 SASEGT. The CDR3 has 13 residues. The CDR3 nucleotides read TGTGCCATCAGACCTAGCGGGAGGTACGATCAGTACTTC. It codes for CAIRPSGRYDQYF.

This clone has ten or more counts. One end of the junction does not line up with germline, which may come from a read error. The chain links TRBV20-1 to TRBJ1-6; D gene uncertain. Germline V lookup: CDR1 DFQATT, CDR2 SNEGSKA (reference sequence). This CDR3 is built from 15 residues. The CDR3 is CSASLWDLGNSLLHF. CDR3 sequence (DNA): TGCAGTGCTAGCTTGTGGGATCTCGGTAATTCACTCCTCCACTTT.

This clone has at least ten counts. The chain is built from TRBV30 and TRBJ2-7, with D unresolved. Germline V gene lookup returns CDR1 GTSNPN and CDR2 SVGIG (reference sequence). V was trimmed by 2 bases and J by 7 bases, leaving 9 bases between them. The CDR3 has 11 residues. The CDR3 DNA reads as TGTGCCTGGAGTCCACTCCGAGAGCAGTACTTC. As protein: CAWSPLREQYF.

This clone was recorded at least ten times. The chain uses TRBV29-1 and TRBJ1-2, with D possibly matching TRBD1 (5 bases). Trimming shortened V by 3 bases and J by 7 bases, and 12 bases separated the two germline ends. Germline V gives CDR1 SQVTM, CDR2 ANQGSEA. The CDR3 contains 12 residues. The CDR3 bases are TGCAGCGTTGATACAGGCGTCGTTGGCTACACCTTC. Amino acids: CSVDTGVVGYTF.

This clone showed up just a few times. Given a much more abundant clone one base away, this may be a read error. The V gene is TRBV7-7, the J gene TRBJ2-5; tentatively, D is TRBD1 or TRBD2 (5 bases each). This CDR3 region has 15 residues. Germline CDR1 SSHAT, CDR2 FNYEAQ (reference sequence). CDR3 coding DNA: TGTGCTAGCAGCTTAGCGACGGGACCCCAAGAGACCCATTACTTC. Encoded protein: CASSLATGPQETHYF.

This clone was picked up many times. The gene calls are TRBV20-1 and TRBJ1-4; 9 bases fit TRBD1. CDR3 size: 16 residues. The V gene end was trimmed by 6 bases and the J gene end by 2 bases; junction bases not matched to a gene: 10. CDR1 is DFQATT, CDR2 SNEGSKA, per germline (reference sequence). CDR3 sequence (DNA): TGCAGTGCCCACACGGACAGGGGTTCGACTAATGAAAAACTGTTTTTT. Its protein product is CSAHTDRGSTNEKLFF.

This clone rates as medium-sized. The J gene is TRBJ2-1, the V gene TRBV28; D may be TRBD2 (6 bases). Germline V CDR1 and CDR2: MDHEN, SYDVKM. This CDR3 has 16 residues. V lost 5 bases to trimming and J lost 4 bases, with 18 bases between them. The chain's CDR3 is CASSPLWDWMYNEQFF. The DNA for the CDR3 is TGTGCCAGCAGTCCACTGTGGGACTGGATGTACAATGAGCAGTTCTTC.

Judged by abundance, this clone is medium-sized. The chain uses TRBV12-3 or TRBV12-4 and TRBJ2-3, with 9 bases matching TRBD1. CDR3 size: 14 residues. Trimming removed 7 bases from V and 5 bases from J; junction bases left unmatched: 7. DNA for the CDR3: TGTGCCAGCATCATGACAGGGGGAAAAGATACGCAGTATTTT. Residues: CASIMTGGKDTQYF.